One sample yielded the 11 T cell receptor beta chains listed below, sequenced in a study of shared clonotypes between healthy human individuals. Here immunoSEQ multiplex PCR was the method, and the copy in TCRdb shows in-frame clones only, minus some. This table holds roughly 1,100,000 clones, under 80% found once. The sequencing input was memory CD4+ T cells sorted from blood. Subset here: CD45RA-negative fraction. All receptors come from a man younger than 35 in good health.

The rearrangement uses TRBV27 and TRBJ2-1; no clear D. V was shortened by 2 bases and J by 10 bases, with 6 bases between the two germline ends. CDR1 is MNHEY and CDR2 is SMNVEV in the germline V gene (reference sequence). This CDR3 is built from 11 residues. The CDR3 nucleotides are TGTGCCAGCAGTTTACATCGGGAGCAGTTCTTC. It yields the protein CASSLHREQFF.

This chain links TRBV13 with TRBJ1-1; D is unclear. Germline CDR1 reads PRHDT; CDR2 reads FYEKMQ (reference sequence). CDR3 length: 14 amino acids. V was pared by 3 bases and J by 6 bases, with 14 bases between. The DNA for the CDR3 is TGTGCCAGCAGCTTTCAGGTTACCAATGCTGAAGCTTTCTTT. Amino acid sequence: CASSFQVTNAEAFF.

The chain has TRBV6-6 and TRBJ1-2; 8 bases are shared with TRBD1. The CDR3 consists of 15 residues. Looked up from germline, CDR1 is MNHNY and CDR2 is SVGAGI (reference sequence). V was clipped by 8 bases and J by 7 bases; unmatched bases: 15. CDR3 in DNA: TGTGCCAGCGGAAACGACAGGGGTTATTACTCTGGCTACACCTTC. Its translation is CASGNDRGYYSGYTF.

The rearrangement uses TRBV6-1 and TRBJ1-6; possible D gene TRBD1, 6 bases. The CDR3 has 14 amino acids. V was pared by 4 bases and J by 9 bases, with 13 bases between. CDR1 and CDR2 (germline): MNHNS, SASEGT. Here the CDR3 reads CASSVGGGGSPLHF. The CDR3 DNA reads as TGTGCCAGCAGTGTAGGAGGGGGAGGTTCACCCCTCCACTTT.

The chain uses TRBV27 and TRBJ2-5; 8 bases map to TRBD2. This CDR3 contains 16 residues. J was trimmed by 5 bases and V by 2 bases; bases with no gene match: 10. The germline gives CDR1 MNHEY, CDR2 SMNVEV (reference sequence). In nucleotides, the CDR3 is TGTGCCAGCAGTTTAGGGTCGGGAGGGCCAGGCGAGACCCAGTACTTC. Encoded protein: CASSLGSGGPGETQYF.

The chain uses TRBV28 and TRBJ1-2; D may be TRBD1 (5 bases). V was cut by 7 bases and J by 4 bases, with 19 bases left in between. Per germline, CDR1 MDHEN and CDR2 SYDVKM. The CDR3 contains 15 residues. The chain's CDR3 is CASTSEGRGFYGYTF. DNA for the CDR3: TGTGCCAGCACCTCCGAGGGGCGGGGTTTCTATGGCTACACCTTC.

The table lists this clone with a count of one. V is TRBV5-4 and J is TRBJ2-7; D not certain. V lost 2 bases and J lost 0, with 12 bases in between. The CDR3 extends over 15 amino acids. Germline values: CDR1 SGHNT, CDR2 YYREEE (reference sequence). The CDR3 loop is CASSLAMASSYEQYF. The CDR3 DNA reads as TGTGCCAGCAGCTTAGCCATGGCTAGCTCCTACGAGCAGTACTTC. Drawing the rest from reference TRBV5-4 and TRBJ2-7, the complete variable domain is ETGVTQSPTHLIKTRGQQVTLRCSSQSGHNTVSWYQQALGQGPQFIFQYYREEENGRGNFPPRFSGLQFPNYSSELNVNALELDDSALYLCASSLAMASSYEQYFGPGTRLTVT.

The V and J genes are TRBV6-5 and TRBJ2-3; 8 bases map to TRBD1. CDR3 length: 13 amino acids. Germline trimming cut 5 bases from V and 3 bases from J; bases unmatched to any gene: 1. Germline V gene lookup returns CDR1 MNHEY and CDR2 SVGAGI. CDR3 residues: CASSRTGTDTQYF. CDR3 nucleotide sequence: TGTGCCAGCAGTCGGACAGGGACAGATACGCAGTATTTT.

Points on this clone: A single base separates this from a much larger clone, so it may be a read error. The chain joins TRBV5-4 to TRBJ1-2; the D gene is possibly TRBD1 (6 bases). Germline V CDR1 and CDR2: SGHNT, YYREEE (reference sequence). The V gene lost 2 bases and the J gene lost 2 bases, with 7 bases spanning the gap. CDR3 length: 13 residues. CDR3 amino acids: CASSFGQNYGYTF. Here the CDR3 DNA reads TGTGCCAGCAGCTTTGGACAGAACTATGGCTACACCTTC.

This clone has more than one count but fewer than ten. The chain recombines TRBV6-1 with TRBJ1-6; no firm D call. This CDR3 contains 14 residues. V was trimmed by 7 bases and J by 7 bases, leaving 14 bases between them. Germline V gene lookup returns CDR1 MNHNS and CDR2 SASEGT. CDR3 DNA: TGTGCCAGCACGGACCGCGATGACAATTCACCCCTCCACTTT. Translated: CASTDRDDNSPLHF.

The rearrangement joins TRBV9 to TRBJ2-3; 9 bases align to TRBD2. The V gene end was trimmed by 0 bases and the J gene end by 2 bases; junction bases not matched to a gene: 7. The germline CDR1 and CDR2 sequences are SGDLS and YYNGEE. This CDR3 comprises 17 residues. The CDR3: CASSVGTSGYLTDTQYF. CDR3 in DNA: TGTGCCAGCAGCGTAGGTACTAGCGGGTACCTCACAGATACGCAGTATTTT.